This TCR beta chain was recovered during a study of shared clonotypes between healthy human individuals. Regarding this clone: The antigen is unknown.

Findings of the study overall: Represented diversity, genetic and exposure-history alike, was limited by few donors. Lower generation probabilities were found for non-shared clonotypes than for those shared by all four donors. Naive subsets typically showed greater estimated richness than memory subsets.

Naive CD8 cells comprised CD45RO-negative, CCR7-positively selected cells, excluding terminally differentiated effector memory CD45RA+ cells. Authors' data handling: Filtering was not the same, since immunoSEQ gave junction-only sequences without quality scores. Profiling relied on immunoSEQ multiplex PCR, and the TCRdb table lists in-frame clones only, not all of them. The V and J calls and clone size are taken from that table; D and trimming were inferred from the DNA. The top ten clones hold 1% to 1.5% of a sample with about 2 million clones, approximately 95% of them seen once. The receptor's source is a man aged 18 to 35 in good health. The specimen sequenced was naive CD8+ T cells sorted from blood.

The CDR3 loop is CASSLAVHTDTQYF. As DNA, the CDR3 is TGTGCCAGCAGCTTAGCTGTCCACACAGATACGCAGTATTTT. V and J are TRBV7-2 and TRBJ2-3, with D uncertain. V lost 0 bases and J lost 2, with 6 bases in between. Per the germline V gene, CDR1 is SGHTA and CDR2 is FQGNSA. This CDR3 has 14 residues. Filled out from reference TRBV7-2 and TRBJ2-3, the complete variable domain reads GAGVSQSPSNKVTEKGKDVELRCDPISGHTALYWYRQSLGQGLEFLIYFQGNSAPDKSGLPSDRFSAERTGGSVSTLTIQRTQQEDSAVYLCASSLAVHTDTQYFGPGTRLTVL.